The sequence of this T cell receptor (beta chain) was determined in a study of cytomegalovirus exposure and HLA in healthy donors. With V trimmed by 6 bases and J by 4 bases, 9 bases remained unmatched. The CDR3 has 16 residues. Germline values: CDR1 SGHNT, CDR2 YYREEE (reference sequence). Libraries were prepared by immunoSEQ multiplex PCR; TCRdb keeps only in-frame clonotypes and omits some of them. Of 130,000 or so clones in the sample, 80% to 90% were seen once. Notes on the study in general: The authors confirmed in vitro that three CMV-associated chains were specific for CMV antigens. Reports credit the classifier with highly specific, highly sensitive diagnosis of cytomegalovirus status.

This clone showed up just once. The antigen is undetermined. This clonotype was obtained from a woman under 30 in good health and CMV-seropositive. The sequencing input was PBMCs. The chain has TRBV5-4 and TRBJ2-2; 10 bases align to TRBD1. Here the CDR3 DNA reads TGTGCCAGCACCCGGGCCGGGACAGGGGCCACCGGGGAGCTGTTTTTT. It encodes CASTRAGTGATGELFF.